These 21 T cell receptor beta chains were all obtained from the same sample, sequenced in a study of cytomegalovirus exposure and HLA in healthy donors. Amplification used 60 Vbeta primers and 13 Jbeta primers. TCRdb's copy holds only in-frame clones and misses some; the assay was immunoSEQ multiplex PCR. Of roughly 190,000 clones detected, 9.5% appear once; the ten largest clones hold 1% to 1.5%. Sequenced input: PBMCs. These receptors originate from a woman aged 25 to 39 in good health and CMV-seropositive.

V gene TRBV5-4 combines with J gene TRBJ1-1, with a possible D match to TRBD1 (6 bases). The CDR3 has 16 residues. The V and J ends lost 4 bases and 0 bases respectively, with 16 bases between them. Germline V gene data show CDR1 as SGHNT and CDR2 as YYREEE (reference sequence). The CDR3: CASSRGGEWVNTEAFF. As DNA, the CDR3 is TGTGCCAGCAGCCGAGGGGGGGAGTGGGTGAACACTGAAGCTTTCTTT.

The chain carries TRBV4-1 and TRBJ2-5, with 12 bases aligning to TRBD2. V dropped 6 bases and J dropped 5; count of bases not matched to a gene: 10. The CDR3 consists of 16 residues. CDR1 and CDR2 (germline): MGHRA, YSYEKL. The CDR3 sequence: CASREGLAGGDETQYF. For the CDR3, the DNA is TGCGCCAGCAGAGAGGGGCTAGCGGGAGGGGATGAGACCCAGTACTTC.

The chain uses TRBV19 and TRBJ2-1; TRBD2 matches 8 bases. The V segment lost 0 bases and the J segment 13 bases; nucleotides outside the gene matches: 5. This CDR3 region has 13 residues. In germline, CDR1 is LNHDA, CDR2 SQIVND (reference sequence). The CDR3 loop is CASSIEPGLGQFF. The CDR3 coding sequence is TGTGCCAGTAGTATAGAACCGGGACTAGGTCAGTTCTTC.

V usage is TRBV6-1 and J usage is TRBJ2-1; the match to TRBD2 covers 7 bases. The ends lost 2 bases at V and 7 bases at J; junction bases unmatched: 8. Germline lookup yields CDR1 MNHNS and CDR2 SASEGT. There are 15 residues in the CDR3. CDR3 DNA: TGTGCCAGCAGTGAAAACCCCCTCGGGGGGAATGAGCAGTTCTTC. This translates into CASSENPLGGNEQFF.

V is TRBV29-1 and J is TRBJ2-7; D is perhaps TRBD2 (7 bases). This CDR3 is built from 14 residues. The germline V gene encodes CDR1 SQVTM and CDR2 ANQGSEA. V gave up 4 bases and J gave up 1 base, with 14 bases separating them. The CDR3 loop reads CSVVRGGGSYEQYF. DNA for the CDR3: TGCAGCGTTGTACGGGGAGGGGGTTCCTACGAGCAGTACTTC.

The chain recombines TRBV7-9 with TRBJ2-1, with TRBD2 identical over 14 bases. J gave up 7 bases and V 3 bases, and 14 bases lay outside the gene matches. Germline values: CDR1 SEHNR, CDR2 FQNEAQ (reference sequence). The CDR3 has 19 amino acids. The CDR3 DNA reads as TGTGCCAGCAGCTTGGGACAGGGGGCGACTAGCGGGAGGGTGAATGAGCAGTTCTTC. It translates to CASSLGQGATSGRVNEQFF.

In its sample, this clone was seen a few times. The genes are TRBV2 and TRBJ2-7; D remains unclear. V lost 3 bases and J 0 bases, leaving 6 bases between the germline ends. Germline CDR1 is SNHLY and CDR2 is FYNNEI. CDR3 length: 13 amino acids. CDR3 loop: CASSESSSYEQYF. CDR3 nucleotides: TGTGCCAGCAGTGAGTCCAGCTCCTACGAGCAGTACTTC.

For the CDR3, the DNA is TGCGCCAGCTCCACCACTAGCGGGAGGGCTATTTACGAGCAGTACTTC. It encodes CASSTTSGRAIYEQYF. V gene TRBV5-1 combines with J gene TRBJ2-7; TRBD2 agrees at 13 bases. The V and J ends lost 7 bases and 4 bases, in that order; junction bases with no gene match: 11. The CDR3 is 16 residues long. Germline V gene data show CDR1 as SGHRS and CDR2 as YFSETQ.

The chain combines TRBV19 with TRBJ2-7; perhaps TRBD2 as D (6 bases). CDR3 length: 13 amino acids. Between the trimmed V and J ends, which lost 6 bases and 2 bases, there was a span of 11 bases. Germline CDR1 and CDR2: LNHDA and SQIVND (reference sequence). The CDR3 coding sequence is TGTGCCAGTAGCTCTAGCGAGCCCTACGAGCAGTACTTC. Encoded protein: CASSSSEPYEQYF.

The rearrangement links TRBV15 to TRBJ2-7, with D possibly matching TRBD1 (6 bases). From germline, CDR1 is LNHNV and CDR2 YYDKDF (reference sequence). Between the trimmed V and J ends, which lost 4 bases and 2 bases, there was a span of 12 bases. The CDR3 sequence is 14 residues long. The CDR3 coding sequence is TGTGCCACCAGCAATCAGGGGCACACCTACGAGCAGTACTTC. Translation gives CATSNQGHTYEQYF.

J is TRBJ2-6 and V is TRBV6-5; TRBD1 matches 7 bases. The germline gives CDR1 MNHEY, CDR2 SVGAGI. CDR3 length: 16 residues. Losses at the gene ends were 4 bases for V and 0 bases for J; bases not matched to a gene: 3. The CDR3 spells CASSWGQSSGANVLTF. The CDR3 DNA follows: TGTGCCAGCAGTTGGGGACAGAGCTCTGGGGCCAACGTCCTGACTTTC.

DNA for the CDR3: TGCGCCAGCTCACGGACAGGGGGGGAAGGCTACACCTTC. It yields the protein CASSRTGGEGYTF. The genes are TRBV23-1 and TRBJ1-2, with TRBD1 matching over 10 bases. TRBV23-1 is reported as an ORF; its role is uncertain. The CDR3 totals 13 residues. The J segment lost 8 bases and the V segment lost 8 bases, leaving 8 bases of the junction unmatched.

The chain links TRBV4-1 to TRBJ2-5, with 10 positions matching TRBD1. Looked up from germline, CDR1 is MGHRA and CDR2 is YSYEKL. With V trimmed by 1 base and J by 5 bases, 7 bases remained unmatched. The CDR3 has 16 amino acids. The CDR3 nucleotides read TGCGCCAGCAGCCAAGTTATGACAGGGGGCTCCGAGACCCAGTACTTC. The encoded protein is CASSQVMTGGSETQYF.

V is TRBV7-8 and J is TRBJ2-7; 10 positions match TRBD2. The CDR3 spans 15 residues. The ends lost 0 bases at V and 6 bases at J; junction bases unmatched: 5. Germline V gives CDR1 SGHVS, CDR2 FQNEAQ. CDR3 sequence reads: CASSLALAGVGEQYF. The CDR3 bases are TGTGCCAGCAGCTTAGCGCTAGCGGGAGTCGGCGAGCAGTACTTC. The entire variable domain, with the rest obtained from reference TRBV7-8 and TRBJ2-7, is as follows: GAGVSQSPRYKVAKRGQDVALRCDPISGHVSLFWYQQALGQGPEFLTYFQNEAQLDKSGLPSDRFFAERPEGSVSTLKIQRTQQEDSAVYLCASSLALAGVGEQYFGPGTRLTVT.

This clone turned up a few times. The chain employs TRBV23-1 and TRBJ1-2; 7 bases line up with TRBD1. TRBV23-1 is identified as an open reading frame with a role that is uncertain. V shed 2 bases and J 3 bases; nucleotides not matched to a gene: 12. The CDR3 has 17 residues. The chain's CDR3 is CASSQPSRTGRDYGYTF. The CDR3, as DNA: TGCGCCAGCAGTCAACCCTCAAGGACAGGACGAGACTATGGCTACACCTTC.

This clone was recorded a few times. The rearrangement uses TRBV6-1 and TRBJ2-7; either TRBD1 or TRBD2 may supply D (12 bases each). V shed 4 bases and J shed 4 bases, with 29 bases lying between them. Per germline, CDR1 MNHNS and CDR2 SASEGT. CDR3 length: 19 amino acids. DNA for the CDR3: TGTGCCAGCAGTGGACTGCGGGACAGGGGGCTAGCGGGGGGGTACGAGCAGTACTTC. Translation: CASSGLRDRGLAGGYEQYF.

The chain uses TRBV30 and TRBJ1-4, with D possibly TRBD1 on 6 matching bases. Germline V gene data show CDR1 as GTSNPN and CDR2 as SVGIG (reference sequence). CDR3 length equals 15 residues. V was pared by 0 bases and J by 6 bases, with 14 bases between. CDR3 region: CAWSVSRGGHEKLFF. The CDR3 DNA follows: TGTGCCTGGAGTGTAAGTCGCGGGGGGCATGAAAAACTGTTTTTT.

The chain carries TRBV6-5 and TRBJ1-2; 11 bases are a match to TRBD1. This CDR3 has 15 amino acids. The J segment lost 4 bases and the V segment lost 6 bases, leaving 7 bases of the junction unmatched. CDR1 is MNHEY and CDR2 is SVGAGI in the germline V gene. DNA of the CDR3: TGTGCCAGCAGACGGGACAGGGGGGATCCCTATGGCTACACCTTC. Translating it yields CASRRDRGDPYGYTF.

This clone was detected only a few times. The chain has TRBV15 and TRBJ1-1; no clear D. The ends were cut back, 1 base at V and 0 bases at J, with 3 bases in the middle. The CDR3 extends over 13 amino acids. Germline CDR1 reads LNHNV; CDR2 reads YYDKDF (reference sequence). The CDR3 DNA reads TGTGCCACCAGCAGAGGCGTGAACACTGAAGCTTTCTTT. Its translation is CATSRGVNTEAFF. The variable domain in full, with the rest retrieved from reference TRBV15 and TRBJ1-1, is DAMVIQNPRYQVTQFGKPVTLSCSQTLNHNVMYWYQQKSSQAPKLLFHYYDKDFNNEADTPDNFQSRRPNTSFCFLDIRSPGLGDTAMYLCATSRGVNTEAFFGQGTRLTVV.

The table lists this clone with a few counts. CDR3 loop: CASSLGRDSNYEQYF. The CDR3 DNA is TGTGCCAGCAGCTTAGGTCGGGACAGTAACTACGAGCAGTACTTC. V and J are TRBV11-2 and TRBJ2-7; 7 nucleotides align to TRBD1. Losses at the gene ends were 1 base for V and 3 bases for J; bases not matched to a gene: 6. CDR1 and CDR2 from the germline V gene are SGHAT and FQNNGV. This CDR3 contains 15 residues.

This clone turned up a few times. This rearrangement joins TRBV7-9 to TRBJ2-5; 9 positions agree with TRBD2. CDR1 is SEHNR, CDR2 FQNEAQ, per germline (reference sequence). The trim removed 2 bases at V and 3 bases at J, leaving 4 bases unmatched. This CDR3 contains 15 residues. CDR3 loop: CASSLWASGEETQYF. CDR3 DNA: TGTGCCAGCAGCTTATGGGCTAGCGGGGAAGAGACCCAGTACTTC. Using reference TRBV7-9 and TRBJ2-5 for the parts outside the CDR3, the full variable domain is DTGVSQNPRHKITKRGQNVTFRCDPISEHNRLYWYRQTLGQGPEFLTYFQNEAQLEKSRLLSDRFSAERPKGSFSTLEIQRTEQGDSAMYLCASSLWASGEETQYFGPGTRLLVL.